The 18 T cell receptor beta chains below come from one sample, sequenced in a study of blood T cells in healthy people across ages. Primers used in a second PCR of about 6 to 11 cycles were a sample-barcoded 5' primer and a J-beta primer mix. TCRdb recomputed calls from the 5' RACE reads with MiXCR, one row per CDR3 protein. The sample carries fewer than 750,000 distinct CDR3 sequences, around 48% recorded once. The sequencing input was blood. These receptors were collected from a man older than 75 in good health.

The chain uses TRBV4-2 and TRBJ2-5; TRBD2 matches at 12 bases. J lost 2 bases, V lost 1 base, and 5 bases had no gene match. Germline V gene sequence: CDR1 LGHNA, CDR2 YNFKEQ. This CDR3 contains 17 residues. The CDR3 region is CASSQGSSGRVQETQYF. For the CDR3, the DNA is TGTGCCAGCAGCCAAGGTTCTAGCGGGAGGGTACAAGAGACCCAGTACTTC.

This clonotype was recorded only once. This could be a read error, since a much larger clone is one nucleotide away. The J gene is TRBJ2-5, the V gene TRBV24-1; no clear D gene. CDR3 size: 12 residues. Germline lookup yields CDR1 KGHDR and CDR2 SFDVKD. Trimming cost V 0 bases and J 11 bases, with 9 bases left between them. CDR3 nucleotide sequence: TGTGCCACCAGTGATTTGCTGAATGAGCAGTACTTC. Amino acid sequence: CATSDLLNEQYF.

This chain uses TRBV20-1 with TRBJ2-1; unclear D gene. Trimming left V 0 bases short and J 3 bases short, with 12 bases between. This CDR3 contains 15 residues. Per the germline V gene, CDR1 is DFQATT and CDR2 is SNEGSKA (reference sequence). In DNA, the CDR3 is TGCAGTGCTAGAGAAGCCGGGTTGGTCTACAATGAGCAGTTCTTC. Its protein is CSAREAGLVYNEQFF.

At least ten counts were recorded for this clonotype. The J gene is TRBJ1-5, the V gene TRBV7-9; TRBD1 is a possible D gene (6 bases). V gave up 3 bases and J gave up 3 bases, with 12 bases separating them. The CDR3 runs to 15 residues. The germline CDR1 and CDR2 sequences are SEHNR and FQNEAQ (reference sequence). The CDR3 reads CASSLDSRVNQPQHF. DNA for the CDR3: TGTGCCAGCAGCTTGGACAGTAGGGTCAATCAGCCCCAGCATTTT.

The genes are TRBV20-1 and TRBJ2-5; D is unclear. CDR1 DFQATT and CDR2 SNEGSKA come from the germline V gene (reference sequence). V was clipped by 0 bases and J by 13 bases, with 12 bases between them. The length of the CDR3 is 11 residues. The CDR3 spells CSARDRPRLYF. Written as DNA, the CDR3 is TGCAGTGCTAGAGATAGGCCCCGCCTGTACTTC.

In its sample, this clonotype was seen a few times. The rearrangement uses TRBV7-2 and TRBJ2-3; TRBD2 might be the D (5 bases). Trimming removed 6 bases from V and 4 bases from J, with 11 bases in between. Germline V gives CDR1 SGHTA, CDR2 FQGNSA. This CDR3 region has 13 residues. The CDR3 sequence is CASSSTRADTQYF. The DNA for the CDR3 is TGTGCCAGCAGTTCCACTAGGGCAGATACGCAGTATTTT.

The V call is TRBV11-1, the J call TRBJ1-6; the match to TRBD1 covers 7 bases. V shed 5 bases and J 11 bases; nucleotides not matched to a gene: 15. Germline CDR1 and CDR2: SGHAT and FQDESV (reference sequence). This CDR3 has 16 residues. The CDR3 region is CASSHLNDRERTPLHF. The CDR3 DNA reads TGTGCCAGCAGCCACCTCAATGACAGGGAAAGGACACCCCTCCACTTT.

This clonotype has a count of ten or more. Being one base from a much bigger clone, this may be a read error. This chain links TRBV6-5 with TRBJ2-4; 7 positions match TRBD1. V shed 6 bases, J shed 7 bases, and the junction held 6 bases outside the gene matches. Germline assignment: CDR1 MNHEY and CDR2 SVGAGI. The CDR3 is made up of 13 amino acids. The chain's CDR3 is CASSRGTVNIQYF. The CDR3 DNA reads TGTGCCAGCAGCCGAGGGACAGTCAACATTCAGTACTTC.

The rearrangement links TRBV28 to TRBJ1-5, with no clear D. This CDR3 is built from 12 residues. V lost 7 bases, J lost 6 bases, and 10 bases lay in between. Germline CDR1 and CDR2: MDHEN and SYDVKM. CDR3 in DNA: TGTGCCAGCACCTGGGGTTCTCAGCCCCAGCATTTT. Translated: CASTWGSQPQHF.

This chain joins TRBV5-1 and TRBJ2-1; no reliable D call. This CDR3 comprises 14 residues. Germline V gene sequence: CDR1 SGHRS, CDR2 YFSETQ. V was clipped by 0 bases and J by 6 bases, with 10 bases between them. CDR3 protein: CASSLEARSNEQFF. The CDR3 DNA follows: TGCGCCAGCAGCTTGGAAGCTAGATCCAATGAGCAGTTCTTC.

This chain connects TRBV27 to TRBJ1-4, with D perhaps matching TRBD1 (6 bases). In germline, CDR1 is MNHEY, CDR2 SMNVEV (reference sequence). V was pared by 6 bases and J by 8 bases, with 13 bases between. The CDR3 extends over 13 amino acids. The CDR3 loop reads CASRPTGREKLFF. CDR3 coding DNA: TGTGCCAGCAGACCGACAGGCCGGGAAAAACTGTTTTTT.

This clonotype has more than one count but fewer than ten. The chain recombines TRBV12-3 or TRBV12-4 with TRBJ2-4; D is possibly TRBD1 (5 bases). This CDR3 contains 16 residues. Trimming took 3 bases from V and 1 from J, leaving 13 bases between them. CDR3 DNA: TGTGCCAGCAGTTTGGGGCTAACTGGGGCCAAAAACATTCAGTACTTC. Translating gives CASSLGLTGAKNIQYF.

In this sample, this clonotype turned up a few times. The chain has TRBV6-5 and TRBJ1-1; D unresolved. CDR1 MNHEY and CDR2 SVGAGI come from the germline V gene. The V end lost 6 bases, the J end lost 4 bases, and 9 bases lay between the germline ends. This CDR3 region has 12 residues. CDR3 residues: CASRLSATEAFF. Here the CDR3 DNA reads TGTGCCAGCAGACTCTCCGCCACTGAAGCTTTCTTT.

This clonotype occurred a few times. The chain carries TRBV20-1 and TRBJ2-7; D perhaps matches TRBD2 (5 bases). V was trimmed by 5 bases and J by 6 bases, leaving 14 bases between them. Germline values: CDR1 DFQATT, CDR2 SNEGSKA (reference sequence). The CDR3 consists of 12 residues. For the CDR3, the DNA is TGCAGTGCTTCGGACGGGGTGAGCGAGCAGTACTTC. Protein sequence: CSASDGVSEQYF.

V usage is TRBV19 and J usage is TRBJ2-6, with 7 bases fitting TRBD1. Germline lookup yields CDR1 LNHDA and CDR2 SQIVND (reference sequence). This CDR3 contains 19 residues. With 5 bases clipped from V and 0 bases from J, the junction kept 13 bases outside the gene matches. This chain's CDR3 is CASSGPRDRSPSGANVLTF. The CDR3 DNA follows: TGTGCCAGTAGTGGCCCGAGGGACAGATCACCCTCTGGGGCCAACGTCCTGACTTTC. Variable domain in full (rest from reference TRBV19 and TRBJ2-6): DGGITQSPKYLFRKEGQNVTLSCEQNLNHDAMYWYRQDPGQGLRLIYYSQIVNDFQKGDIAEGYSVSREKKESFPLTVTSAQKNPTAFYLCASSGPRDRSPSGANVLTFGAGSRLTVL.

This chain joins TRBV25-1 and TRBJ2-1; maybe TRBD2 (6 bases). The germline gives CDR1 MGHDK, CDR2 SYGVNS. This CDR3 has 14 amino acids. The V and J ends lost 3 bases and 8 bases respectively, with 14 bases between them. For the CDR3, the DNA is TGTGCCAGCAGTGATCCTAGGAGGGTCGATGAGCAGTTCTTC. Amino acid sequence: CASSDPRRVDEQFF. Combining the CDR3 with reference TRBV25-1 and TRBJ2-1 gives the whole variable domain EADIYQTPRYLVIGTGKKITLECSQTMGHDKMYWYQQDPGMELHLIHYSYGVNSTEKGDLSSESTVSRIRTEHFPLTLESARPSHTSQYLCASSDPRRVDEQFFGPGTRLTVL.

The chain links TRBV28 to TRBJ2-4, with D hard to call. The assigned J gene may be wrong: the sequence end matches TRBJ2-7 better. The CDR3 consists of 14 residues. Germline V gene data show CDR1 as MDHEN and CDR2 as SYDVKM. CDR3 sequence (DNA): TGTGCCAGCAGTTACGGACGGTCCACCTACGAGCAGTACTTC. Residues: CASSYGRSTYEQYF.

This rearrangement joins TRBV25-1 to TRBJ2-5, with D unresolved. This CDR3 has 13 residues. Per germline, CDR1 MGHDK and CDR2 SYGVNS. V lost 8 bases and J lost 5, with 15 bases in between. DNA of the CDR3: TGTGCCAGCGTCACGTCCGACCGGGAGACCCAGTACTTC. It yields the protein CASVTSDRETQYF.